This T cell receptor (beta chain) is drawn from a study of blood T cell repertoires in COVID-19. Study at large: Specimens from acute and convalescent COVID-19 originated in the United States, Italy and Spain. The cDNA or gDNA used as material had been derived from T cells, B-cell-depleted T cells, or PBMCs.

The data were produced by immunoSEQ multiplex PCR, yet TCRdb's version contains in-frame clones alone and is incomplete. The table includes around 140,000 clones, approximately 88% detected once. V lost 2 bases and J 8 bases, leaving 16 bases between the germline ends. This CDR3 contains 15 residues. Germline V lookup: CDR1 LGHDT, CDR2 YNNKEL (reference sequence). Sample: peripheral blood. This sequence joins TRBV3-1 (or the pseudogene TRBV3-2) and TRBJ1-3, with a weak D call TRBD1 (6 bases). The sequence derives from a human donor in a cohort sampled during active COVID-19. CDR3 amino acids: CASSQSLTGRDTIYF. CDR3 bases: TGTGCCAGCAGCCAAAGCCTAACAGGGAGGGACACCATATATTTT.